The rows below give T cell receptor beta chains drawn from one sample of a study of blood T cell repertoires in COVID-19. Using immunoSEQ multiplex PCR, the repertoire was profiled, and TCRdb retains in-frame clones only, with some absent. Among 150,000 to 200,000 clones, 82% were seen once, and the ten largest hold over 7.5%. Source material: peripheral blood. Every receptor here comes from a woman between 65 and 79 years old with acute or convalescent COVID-19. Both conserved end residues are part of each CDR3. A D gene is named only where the DNA matches it firmly. Clone size is stated in some rows and not others, as once, few, many or a class when expanded.

v_call	clone_size	j_call	d_call	cdr3_aa	cdr3_nt
TRBV9	-	TRBJ2-3	TRBD2	CASSVVVAGDRDTDTQYF	TGTGCCAGCAGCGTAGTAGTAGCGGGGGACCGAGACACAGATACGCAGTATTTT
TRBV6-4	few	TRBJ1-1	-	CASSEMVPGLVTEAFF	TGTGCCAGCAGTGAGATGGTGCCAGGGTTGGTCACTGAAGCTTTCTTT
TRBV6-1	-	TRBJ2-1	TRBD2	CASSAGLAGGHNEQFF	TGTGCCAGCAGTGCGGGACTAGCGGGGGGTCACAATGAGCAGTTCTTC
TRBV27	once	TRBJ1-5	-	CASSSRFDTSGGNQPQHF	TGTGCCAGCAGTTCCAGATTTGACACATCCGGGGGCAATCAGCCCCAGCATTTT
TRBV6-5	once	TRBJ1-5	-	CASSYSRQGNQPQHF	TGTGCCAGCAGTTACTCGCGTCAGGGCAATCAGCCCCAGCATTTT
TRBV9	-	TRBJ1-6	-	CASSTRTADNSPLHF	TGTGCCAGCAGCACGCGGACAGCGGATAATTCACCCCTCCACTTT
TRBV7-2	-	TRBJ2-4	TRBD1	CASREGTGRNIQYF	TGTGCCAGCAGGGAAGGGACAGGGAGAAACATTCAGTACTTC
TRBV7-8	-	TRBJ1-3	-	CASSFRGGTIYF	TGTGCCAGCAGCTTTCGGGGAGGCACCATATATTTT
TRBV5-6	-	TRBJ2-5	-	CASSLFRQETQYF	TGTGCCAGCAGCTTGTTTCGCCAAGAGACCCAGTACTTC
TRBV11-1	-	TRBJ2-7	-	CASSLNRGQGTGEQYF	TGTGCCAGCAGCTTAAATCGTGGGCAGGGGACCGGCGAGCAGTACTTC
TRBV10-3	-	TRBJ1-1	TRBD1	CAISESLQGVTEAFF	TGTGCCATCAGTGAGTCACTCCAGGGGGTTACTGAAGCTTTCTTT
TRBV2	many	TRBJ1-1	-	CASSGQLNTEAFF	TGTGCCAGCAGTGGACAGTTAAACACTGAAGCTTTCTTT
TRBV18	-	TRBJ1-5	-	CASSPSGEEPQHF	TGTGCCAGCTCACCCTCAGGGGAAGAGCCCCAGCATTTT
TRBV6-2/TRBV6-3	-	TRBJ2-1	TRBD2	CASSYPRGRAIYNEQFF	TGTGCCAGCAGTTACCCACGCGGGAGGGCCATCTACAATGAGCAGTTCTTC
TRBV27	-	TRBJ2-7	TRBD1	CASSPRPPGQGPYEQYF	TGTGCCAGCAGTCCCCGCCCCCCGGGACAGGGCCCCTACGAGCAGTACTTC